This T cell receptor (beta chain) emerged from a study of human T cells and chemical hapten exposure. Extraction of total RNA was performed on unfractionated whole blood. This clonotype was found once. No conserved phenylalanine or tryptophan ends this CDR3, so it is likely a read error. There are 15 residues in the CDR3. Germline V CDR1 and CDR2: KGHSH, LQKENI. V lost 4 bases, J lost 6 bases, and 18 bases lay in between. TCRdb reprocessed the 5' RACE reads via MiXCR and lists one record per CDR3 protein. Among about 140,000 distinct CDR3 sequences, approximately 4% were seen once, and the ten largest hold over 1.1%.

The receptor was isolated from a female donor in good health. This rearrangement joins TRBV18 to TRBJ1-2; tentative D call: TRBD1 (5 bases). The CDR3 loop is CASSLEGQRSDGYTS. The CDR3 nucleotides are TGTGCCAGCTCACTCGAGGGGCAGCGAAGCGATGGCTACACCTCC.